This TCR beta chain was captured in a study of shared clonotypes between healthy human individuals. Study in general: Each donor's CD4 naive and CD4 memory cells filled three plates apiece, CD8 naive two, and CD8 memory one. Study observations and caveats: Depth of sequencing was expected to influence donor clonotype sharing.

Across several immunoSEQ plates, the genomic DNA of each subset was split evenly. Repertoires were generated with immunoSEQ multiplex PCR, while TCRdb's copy carries only in-frame clones and drops some. Among 330,000 or so clones, over 65% were seen once, and the ten largest hold 9% to 12%. On this clone itself: Its antigen is not known.

This CDR3 has 12 amino acids. V was trimmed by 4 bases and J by 2 bases, leaving 6 bases between them. Germline V gene data show CDR1 as MDHEN and CDR2 as SYDVKM. Both subsets, CD45RA+ naive and CD45RA-negative memory, were split from the CD4+ cells. The receptor comes from a man aged 30 to 45 in good health. The sequenced material came from memory CD4+ T cells sorted from blood. Subset: CD45RA-negative fraction. The chain recombines TRBV28 with TRBJ2-7; D unresolved. The CDR3 region has the DNA TGTGCCAGCAGTTCTACAACCTACGAGCAGTACTTC. This encodes CASSSTTYEQYF.